This T cell receptor (beta chain) was recovered during a study of CD8+CD57+ T cells in acquired aplastic anemia. The wider study: Sorted CD4+ and CD8+ cells gave a mean 3.2 ug DNA, range roughly 0.18 to 30 ug.

This clonotype was seen many times. V was pared by 2 bases and J by 7 bases, with 8 bases between. Per germline, CDR1 SGHTA and CDR2 FQGNSA. The CDR3 has 13 residues. For CDR3 and TCR beta VDJ profiling, genomic DNA was the template used. TCRdb processed the reads anew with MiXCR; each CDR3 protein has one entry. There are 450,000 to 600,000 distinct CDR3 sequences in the sample; under 40% occur only once, and under 0.95% lies in the top ten. The patients chosen for sequencing had shown expansion of CD8+CD57+ cells (detected by flow cytometry). The blood sampling took place in patients who had so far received no therapy.

The sequence came from a human donor with aplastic anemia. Sequenced input: sorted CD4+, CD8+, or CD8+CD57+ T cells (not recorded which) from PBMCs. The chain links TRBV7-2 to TRBJ1-4, with D unresolved. CDR3 residues: CASSLISVEKLFF. CDR3 nucleotide sequence: TGTGCCAGCAGCTTAATTTCGGTTGAAAAACTGTTTTTT.